This T cell receptor beta chain stems from a study of T-cell reconstitution after alpha-beta-depleted transplantation in children. This clonotype was detected only a few times. Its antigen is currently unknown. The authors prepared the TCRbeta library with unique molecular identifiers. TCRdb independently ran MiXCR on the PCR reads; one entry per CDR3 protein. The sample holds just under 350,000 distinct CDR3 sequences, 15% to 20% seen once. The CDR3 contains 16 residues. The V end lost 6 bases, the J end lost 4 bases, and 21 bases lay between the germline ends. Study-level findings and limits: The study reportedly traced alpha-beta T cells about two months after transplant to several hundred expanded graft clones.

This chain connects TRBV12-3 or TRBV12-4 to TRBJ1-2; D ambiguous. The receptor's source is a male patient between 2 and 9 years old who had a stem cell transplant for acute lymphoblastic leukemia, so the T cells may come from the graft donor. The sequences come from PBMCs, mostly from graft donor cells, collected 360 days after TCRalphabeta/CD19-depleted stem cell transplant. CDR3 region: CASSPSEVGRSYGYTF. The CDR3 bases are TGTGCCAGCAGCCCCTCCGAGGTAGGCCGTTCCTATGGCTACACCTTC.